The 18 T cell receptor beta chains given below trace back to one sample, sequenced in a study of glioma-infiltrating T cells. Amplification of TCR alpha and beta CDR3 regions from RNA used iRepertoire nested multiplex PCR. One entry per CDR3 protein, called by TCRdb with MiXCR from the multiplex PCR reads. Found here are over 100,000 distinct CDR3 sequences, 25% to 30% of them singletons; the top ten hold around a third. Input material: glioma tissue, nonneoplastic brain tissue, or PBMCs (not recorded which). These receptors originate from a human donor with low-grade glioma or glioblastoma, undergoing nonglioma brain surgery, or in good health (not recorded which).

For this clonotype: A much larger clone differs from this one at a single base, so this may be a read error. The J gene is TRBJ1-2, the V gene TRBV5-1, with unresolved D. Germline loops: CDR1 SGHRS, CDR2 YFSETQ. V dropped 1 base and J dropped 6 bases, with 10 bases sitting between them. CDR3 size: 13 residues. The CDR3 nucleotides are TGCGCCAGCAGCTTGCGGAGGCAGGATGGCTACACCTTC. Translated: CASSLRRQDGYTF. Using reference TRBV5-1 and TRBJ1-2 for the parts outside the CDR3, the full variable domain is KAGVTQTPRYLIKTRGQQVTLSCSPISGHRSVSWYQQTPGQGLQFLFEYFSETQRNKGNFPGRFSGRQFSNSRSEMNVSTLELGDSALYLCASSLRRQDGYTFGSGTRLTVV.

The chain couples TRBV24-1 to TRBJ2-1; perhaps TRBD1 as D (6 bases). V lost 3 bases, J lost 2 bases, and 10 bases lay in between. This CDR3 spans 15 amino acids. Germline CDR1 reads KGHDR; CDR2 reads SFDVKD. The CDR3 is CATSDTRGPYNEQFF. The CDR3 DNA sequence: TGTGCCACCAGTGATACCAGGGGTCCCTACAATGAGCAGTTCTTC.

This clonotype was observed many times. The chain couples TRBV18 to TRBJ1-1, with D hard to call. The CDR3 sequence is 13 residues long. Per the germline V gene, CDR1 is KGHSH and CDR2 is LQKENI. V was trimmed by 3 bases and J by 4 bases, leaving 9 bases between them. In DNA form, the CDR3 reads TGTGCCAGCTCACCTGCTCGAAGCACTGAAGCTTTCTTT. It codes for CASSPARSTEAFF.

J is TRBJ1-2 and V is TRBV12-3 or TRBV12-4, with D perhaps TRBD1 (5 bases). The germline V and J ends were trimmed by 6 bases and 8 bases, with 16 bases remaining between them. The CDR3 covers 13 residues. The CDR3 nucleotides read TGTGCCAGCAGCCCCGGGACGGGGCTGGGCTACACCTTC. It codes for CASSPGTGLGYTF.

The table lists this clonotype with a few counts. This chain connects TRBV5-1 to TRBJ2-5; no clear D gene. CDR1 and CDR2 (germline): SGHRS, YFSETQ. This CDR3 contains 12 residues. V was clipped by 2 bases and J by 5 bases, with 7 bases between them. In nucleotides, the CDR3 is TGCGCCAGCAGCTTTGCCACGGAGACCCAGTACTTC. Translating gives CASSFATETQYF.

This clonotype was seen more than once but under ten times. The gene calls are TRBV9 and TRBJ1-5; D unclear. Germline-derived CDR1 and CDR2 are SGDLS and YYNGEE. Between the trimmed V and J ends, which lost 0 bases and 0 bases, there was a span of 7 bases. The CDR3 has 15 residues. CDR3 nucleotide sequence: TGTGCCAGCAGCGTAGAAGGGAATAGCAATCAGCCCCAGCATTTT. Amino acid sequence: CASSVEGNSNQPQHF.

Ten or more counts support this clonotype. The chain has TRBV20-1 and TRBJ1-5, with no clear D. V lost 2 bases and J lost 1, with 12 bases in between. The CDR3 is 15 residues long. The V gene's germline CDR1 is DFQATT and CDR2 SNEGSKA (reference sequence). Written as DNA, the CDR3 is TGCAGTGCTAGACACGGTGGCCAGAGCAATCAGCCCCAGCATTTT. Protein: CSARHGGQSNQPQHF.

This clonotype came up many times. J is TRBJ2-1 and V is TRBV27, with TRBD1 identical over 7 bases. V lost 5 bases and J lost 4; bases outside the gene matches: 11. Looked up from germline, CDR1 is MNHEY and CDR2 is SMNVEV (reference sequence). The CDR3 is 16 residues long. Here the CDR3 reads CASSPTGQKQYNEQFF. The CDR3 nucleotides read TGTGCCAGCAGTCCCACGGGACAGAAACAATACAATGAGCAGTTCTTC.

This clonotype has just a few counts. J is TRBJ1-3 and V is TRBV19, with D tentatively TRBD1 (6 bases). CDR1 LNHDA and CDR2 SQIVND come from the germline V gene (reference sequence). V was shortened by 7 bases and J by 0 bases, with 22 bases between the two germline ends. The length of the CDR3 is 18 residues. DNA of the CDR3: TGTGCCAGTACCTCGACAGGAAGGTTTGGGTCCTCTGGAAACACCATATATTTT. It yields the protein CASTSTGRFGSSGNTIYF.

In its sample, this clonotype was seen a few times. The chain is built from TRBV12-3 or TRBV12-4 and TRBJ1-4, with 9 bases matching TRBD1. The CDR3 has 15 residues. The V segment lost 5 bases and the J segment 2 bases; nucleotides outside the gene matches: 3. This CDR3 reads CASSNRGLTNEKLFF. In nucleotides, the CDR3 is TGTGCCAGCAGTAACAGGGGGCTTACTAATGAAAAACTGTTTTTT.

This rearrangement joins TRBV5-1 to TRBJ1-1, with no clear D. The CDR3 covers 14 residues. Germline loops: CDR1 SGHRS, CDR2 YFSETQ. Trimming took off 2 bases at V and 1 base at J, with 9 bases between the two ends. This CDR3 reads CASSFAAGNTEAFF. As DNA, the CDR3 is TGCGCCAGCAGCTTTGCCGCCGGGAACACTGAAGCTTTCTTT.

This clonotype was seen at least ten times. The genes are TRBV6-2 or TRBV6-3 and TRBJ2-3, with D hard to call. V lost 7 bases and J 4 bases, leaving 15 bases between the germline ends. This CDR3 region has 14 residues. In germline, CDR1 is MNHEY, CDR2 SVGEGT. CDR3 loop: CASNTPRGPDTQYF. The DNA for the CDR3 is TGTGCCAGCAACACCCCCCGTGGGCCAGATACGCAGTATTTT.

This clonotype was recorded at least ten times. J is TRBJ2-7 and V is TRBV6-2 or TRBV6-3; the D is unclear. CDR3 length: 11 amino acids. V gave up 6 bases and J gave up 5 bases, with 8 bases separating them. Germline CDR1 is MNHEY and CDR2 is SVGEGT. The CDR3 loop is CASRIRNEQYF. CDR3 DNA: TGTGCCAGCAGGATTAGGAACGAGCAGTACTTC.

The chain combines TRBV4-1 with TRBJ2-3; TRBD2 matches at 9 bases. CDR1 and CDR2 from the germline V gene are MGHRA and YSYEKL. V lost 1 base, J lost 7 bases, and 12 bases stayed unmatched. This CDR3 spans 17 amino acids. In DNA form, the CDR3 reads TGCGCCAGCAGCCAAGCGAATATAGCGGGAGAACGAAATACGCAGTATTTT. Its protein is CASSQANIAGERNTQYF.

This clonotype was observed at least ten times. The chain couples TRBV25-1 to TRBJ2-7, with D uncertain. Germline values: CDR1 MGHDK, CDR2 SYGVNS. The germline V and J ends were trimmed by 4 bases and 6 bases, with 10 bases remaining between them. This CDR3 has 12 residues. CDR3 DNA sequence: TGTGCCAGCAGTGGGTCTACCGTCGAGCAGTACTTC. As protein: CASSGSTVEQYF.

This clonotype occurred once. A much larger clone sits a single nucleotide away, making a read error possible. This rearrangement joins TRBV7-6 to TRBJ2-5; the D gene is possibly TRBD2 (5 bases). The CDR3 length is 13 residues. The germline V gene encodes CDR1 SGHVS and CDR2 FNYEAQ. CDR3 in DNA: TGTGCCAGCAGCTTACCCCCCGGGGAGACCAAGTACTTC. Translated: CASSLPPGETKYF.

The rearrangement uses TRBV3-1 and TRBJ2-1; 9 bases align to TRBD2. The CDR3 spans 15 residues. Trimming took 5 bases from V and 7 from J; bases not matched to a gene: 9. Germline V gives CDR1 LGHDT, CDR2 YNNKEL (reference sequence). CDR3 amino acids: CASSNIAGVGNEQFF. For the CDR3, the DNA is TGTGCCAGCAGCAACATAGCGGGGGTTGGTAATGAGCAGTTCTTC.

In its sample, this clonotype was seen many times. The V and J genes are TRBV7-2 and TRBJ1-1, with D unresolved. The germline CDR1 and CDR2 sequences are SGHTA and FQGNSA. The V and J ends lost 3 bases and 4 bases respectively, with 9 bases between them. CDR3 length equals 13 residues. The chain's CDR3 is CASSFSGATEAFF. As DNA, the CDR3 is TGTGCCAGCAGCTTTTCTGGAGCCACTGAAGCTTTCTTT.